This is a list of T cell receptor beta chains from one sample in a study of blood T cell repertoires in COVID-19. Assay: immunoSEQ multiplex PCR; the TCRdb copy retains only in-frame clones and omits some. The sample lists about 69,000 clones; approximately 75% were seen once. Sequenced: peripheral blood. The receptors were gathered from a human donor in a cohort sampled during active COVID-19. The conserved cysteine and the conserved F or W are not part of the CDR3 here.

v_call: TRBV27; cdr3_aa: ASSLQGPETEAF
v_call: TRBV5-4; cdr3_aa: ASSSTARGNTEAF
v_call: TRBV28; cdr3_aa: ASTSQGSLSYEQY
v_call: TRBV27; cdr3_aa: ASSPQTGVYEQY
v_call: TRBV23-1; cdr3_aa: ASSQGQAYEQY
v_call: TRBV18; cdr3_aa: ASSPSYGGEQY
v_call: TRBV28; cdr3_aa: ASSRGSMPETQY
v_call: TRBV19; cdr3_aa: ASSSLLEGGATQY
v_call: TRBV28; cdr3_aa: ASRRGTVPQPQH
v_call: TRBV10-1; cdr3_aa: ASSDFRVDSSTGELF
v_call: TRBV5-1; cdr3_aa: ASAQGGPSTDTQY
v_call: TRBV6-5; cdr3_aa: ASSPRQYPGELF
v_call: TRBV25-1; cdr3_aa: ASTDRDRGPYEQY
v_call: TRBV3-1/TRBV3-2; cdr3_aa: ASSQEGGFGMPLSYEQY
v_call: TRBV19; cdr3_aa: ASTKRDIGGYT
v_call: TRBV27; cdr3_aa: ASSTLDGNTIY
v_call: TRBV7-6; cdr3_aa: ASSFADRLNQPQH
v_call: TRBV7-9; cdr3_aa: ASRDPSGMSTDTQY
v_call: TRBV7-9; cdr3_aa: ASSFSGSSGGELF
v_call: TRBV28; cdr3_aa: ASSGDKHEQY
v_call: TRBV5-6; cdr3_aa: ASSRDRVRTEAF
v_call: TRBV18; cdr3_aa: ASSPNAGESNQPQH
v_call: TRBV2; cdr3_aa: ASRPGLAGIDTQY
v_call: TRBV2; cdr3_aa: ASSGGSPNYGYT